This passage covers 6 T cell receptor beta chains from one sample sequenced in a study of blood T cell repertoires in COVID-19. The protocol was immunoSEQ multiplex PCR, while the TCRdb copy is restricted to in-frame clones and leaves out a portion. The sample lists some 300,000 clones, about nine tenths seen once, with over 3.5% in the top ten. The sample consisted of PBMCs or T cells enriched from blood (not recorded which). The receptors originated from a man between 25 and 39 years old who had recovered from COVID-19.

The chain uses TRBV29-1 and TRBJ1-4; D uncertain. The CDR3 spans 11 residues. Trimming took 4 bases from V and 8 from J, leaving 8 bases between them. Germline CDR1 SQVTM, CDR2 ANQGSEA. Here the CDR3 reads CSVGYGEKLFF. As DNA, the CDR3 is TGCAGCGTTGGGTACGGGGAAAAACTGTTTTTT.

A few counts support this clone. This same CDR3 is encoded by further DNA sequences in the sample. This sequence joins TRBV6-6 and TRBJ2-1; no reliable D call. Between the trimmed V and J ends, which lost 0 bases and 5 bases, there was a span of 8 bases. CDR3 length: 14 amino acids. CDR1 is MNHNY, CDR2 SVGAGI, per germline (reference sequence). The CDR3 nucleotides are TGTGCCAGCAGTTACTCCGGGTCCCACAATGAGCAGTTCTTC. Residues: CASSYSGSHNEQFF.

The rearrangement uses TRBV6-6 and TRBJ1-1, with TRBD1 matching over 9 bases. V was clipped by 7 bases and J by 4 bases; unmatched bases: 10. There are 15 residues in the CDR3. From germline, CDR1 is MNHNY and CDR2 SVGAGI (reference sequence). This chain's CDR3 is CASTYRGRAVTEAFF. The CDR3 nucleotides are TGTGCCAGCACCTACAGGGGGCGGGCGGTCACTGAAGCTTTCTTT.

In DNA form, the CDR3 reads TGTGCCAGCAGCTTTACACTAGCGGGGGACTACAATGAGCAGTTCTTC. Its translation: CASSFTLAGDYNEQFF. The chain links TRBV7-2 to TRBJ2-1; 11 bases agree with TRBD2. The CDR3 consists of 16 residues. Trimming took 3 bases from V and 3 from J; bases not matched to a gene: 4. Germline CDR1 is SGHTA and CDR2 is FQGNSA.

V usage is TRBV19 and J usage is TRBJ1-2; D is unresolved. Germline CDR1 reads LNHDA; CDR2 reads SQIVND (reference sequence). CDR3 size: 13 residues. With 2 bases removed from V and 2 bases from J, the gap between germline ends came to 6 bases. The CDR3 DNA reads TGTGCCAGTAGTATAACAAAAAACTATGGCTACACCTTC. Residues: CASSITKNYGYTF.

J is TRBJ1-2 and V is TRBV4-1; D is possibly TRBD1 (6 bases). Germline V CDR1 and CDR2: MGHRA, YSYEKL. The V end was cut by 2 bases, the J end by 2 bases, with 15 bases between. This CDR3 has 16 residues. The CDR3 sequence is CASSQPRGRENYGYTF. The CDR3 DNA sequence: TGCGCCAGCAGCCAACCCCGGGGGCGGGAGAACTATGGCTACACCTTC.